What follows describes a single TCR beta chain. Its antigen is not identified. These data are taken from a study of T cells in tuberculosis. Overall study context: T cells were selected with CD1B tetramers loaded with glucose monomycolate. IGRA-negative adolescents, IGRA-positive adolescents with latent tuberculosis and adults with active tuberculosis formed this South African cohort.

Clones were read by immunoSEQ multiplex PCR, and TCRdb kept only the in-frame ones, dropping some. Of fewer than 40,000 clones listed, roughly 95% are singletons. Findings of the study overall: Active tuberculosis TCR-alpha repertoires lay closer to GMM-specific TCRs than IGRA-negative controls, suggesting clonal expansion. Classification accuracy was about 85% (AUROC over 0.85) with the GMM-specific repertoire.

V was cut by 4 bases and J by 3 bases, with 9 bases left in between. CDR3 length: 13 amino acids. Germline CDR1 reads SQVTM; CDR2 reads ANQGSEA. V and J are TRBV29-1 and TRBJ1-4; tentatively, D is TRBD1 (5 bases). The sequencing sample was made of PBMCs. This receptor was obtained from a donor aged 5 to 30 with latent tuberculosis or without tuberculosis infection. Here the CDR3 DNA reads TGCAGCGTTGGGGGGGGAGCTAATGAAAAACTGTTTTTT. This encodes CSVGGGANEKLFF.